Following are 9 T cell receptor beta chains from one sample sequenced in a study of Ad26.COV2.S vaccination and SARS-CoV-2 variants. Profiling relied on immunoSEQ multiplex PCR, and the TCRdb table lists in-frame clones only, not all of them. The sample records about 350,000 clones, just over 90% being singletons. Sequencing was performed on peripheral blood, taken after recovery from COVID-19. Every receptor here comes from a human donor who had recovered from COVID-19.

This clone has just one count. CDR3 sequence: CASSVEGLSGNTIYF. The CDR3 region has the DNA TGTGCCAGCAGCGTAGAGGGCCTCTCTGGAAACACCATATATTTT. The chain combines TRBV9 with TRBJ1-3; no definite D call. The CDR3 is made up of 15 amino acids. V lost 0 bases and J 0 bases, leaving 7 bases between the germline ends. Germline V lookup: CDR1 SGDLS, CDR2 YYNGEE.

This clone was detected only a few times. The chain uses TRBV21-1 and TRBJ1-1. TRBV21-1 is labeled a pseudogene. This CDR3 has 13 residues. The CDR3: CASSKKRRIEAFF. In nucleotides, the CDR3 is TGTGCCAGCAGCAAGAAGAGAAGGATTGAAGCTTTCTTT.

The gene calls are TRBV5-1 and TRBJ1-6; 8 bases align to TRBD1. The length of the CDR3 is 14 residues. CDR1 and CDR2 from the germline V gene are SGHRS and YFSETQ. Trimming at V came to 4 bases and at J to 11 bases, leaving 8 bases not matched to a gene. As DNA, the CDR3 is TGCGCCAGCAGCCAGGACAGGGAGGCGCCACCCCTCCACTTT. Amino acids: CASSQDREAPPLHF.

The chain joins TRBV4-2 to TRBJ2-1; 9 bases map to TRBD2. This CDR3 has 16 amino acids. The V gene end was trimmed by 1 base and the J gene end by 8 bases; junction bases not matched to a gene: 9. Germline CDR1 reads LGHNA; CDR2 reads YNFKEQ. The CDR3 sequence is CASSQVPTSGVDEQFF. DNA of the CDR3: TGTGCCAGCAGCCAAGTCCCGACTAGCGGCGTGGATGAGCAGTTCTTC.

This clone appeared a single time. The CDR3 protein is CASSEGAYGYTF. The CDR3 bases are TGTGCCAGCAGTGAGGGGGCCTATGGCTACACCTTC. The chain is built from TRBV28 and TRBJ1-2; 7 bases fit TRBD1. The CDR3 totals 12 residues. In germline, CDR1 is MDHEN, CDR2 SYDVKM. V lost 5 bases, J lost 4 bases, and 1 base stayed unmatched.

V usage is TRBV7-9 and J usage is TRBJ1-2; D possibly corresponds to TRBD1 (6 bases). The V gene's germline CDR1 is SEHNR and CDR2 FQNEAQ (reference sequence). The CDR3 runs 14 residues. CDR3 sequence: CATFWGQSNYGYTF. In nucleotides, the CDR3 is TGTGCAACGTTTTGGGGGCAGTCTAACTATGGCTACACCTTC.

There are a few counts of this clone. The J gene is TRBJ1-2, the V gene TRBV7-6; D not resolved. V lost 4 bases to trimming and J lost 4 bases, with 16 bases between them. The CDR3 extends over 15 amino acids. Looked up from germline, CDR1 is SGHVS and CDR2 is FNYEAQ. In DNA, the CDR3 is TGTGCCAGCAGCTCGCAGCGTACTTCCTTCTATGGCTACACCTTC. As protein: CASSSQRTSFYGYTF. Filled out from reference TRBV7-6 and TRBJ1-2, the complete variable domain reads GAGVSQSPRYKVTKRGQDVALRCDPISGHVSLYWYRQALGQGPEFLTYFNYEAQQDKSGLPNDRFSAERPEGSISTLTIQRTEQRDSAMYRCASSSQRTSFYGYTFGSGTRLTVV.

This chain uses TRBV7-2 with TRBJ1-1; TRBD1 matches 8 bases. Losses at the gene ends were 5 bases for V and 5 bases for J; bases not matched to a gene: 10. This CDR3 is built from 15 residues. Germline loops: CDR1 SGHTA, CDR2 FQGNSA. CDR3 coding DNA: TGTGCCAGCAGCCCCGCCGGGACAGGTGTGACTGAAGCTTTCTTT. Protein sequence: CASSPAGTGVTEAFF.

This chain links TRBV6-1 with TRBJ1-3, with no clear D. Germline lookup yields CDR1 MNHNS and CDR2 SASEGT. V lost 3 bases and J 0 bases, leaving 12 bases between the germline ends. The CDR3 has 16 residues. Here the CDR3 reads CASSDGSPSSGNTIYF. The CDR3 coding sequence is TGTGCCAGCAGTGATGGGAGTCCGAGCTCTGGAAACACCATATATTTT.